This entry is about one T cell receptor (beta chain). Its antigen remains unknown. The treatment: oral pan-JAK inhibitor, 5-10 mg twice daily. Patients with alopecia areata provided lesional scalp punch biopsies as well as peripheral blood. The data belong to a study of CD8+ T cells in alopecia areata. Study-wide results and limits: The study found higher clonality in lesional than normal scalp, especially in alopecia totalis/universalis.

The authors extracted RNA and reverse transcribed it into cDNA as the sequencing template. Data came from immunoSEQ multiplex PCR; TCRdb stores just in-frame clones and leaves some out. The data contain about 270,000 clones, around 64% of them singletons. V was pared by 5 bases and J by 3 bases, with 6 bases of the junction left unmatched. Germline CDR1 and CDR2: MNHEY and SVGAGI. The CDR3 runs 14 residues. Sequenced here: CD4+ T cells sorted from blood, sampled between weeks 51 and 54, from a patient treated with tofacitinib. The receptor was derived from a human donor with alopecia areata. The chain carries TRBV6-5 and TRBJ1-2; 7 bases align to TRBD1. The CDR3 loop is CASSTQGQHYGYTF. Written as DNA, the CDR3 is TGTGCCAGCAGTACCCAGGGACAGCACTATGGCTACACCTTC.